These 8 T cell receptor beta chains came from one sample sequenced in a study of molecular identifiers for immune sequencing clone quantification. Via MiXCR, TCRdb re-called the PCR reads, giving one row per CDR3 protein. Here the sample spans hundreds of thousands of distinct CDR3 sequences, around 25% being singletons. The sample was naive CD8+ T cells from blood, with Jurkat cell RNA spiked in. Noted subset: FACS-sorted CD8+CD4-CCR7+CD45RA+ naive T cells. The receptors originated from a human donor in good health. Some libraries in this study had Jurkat cell RNA spiked in.

This clonotype was counted between two and nine times. The rearrangement links TRBV6-2 or TRBV6-3 to TRBJ2-1; weak D call: TRBD2 (6 bases). The germline V gene has CDR1 MNHEY and CDR2 SVGEGT. The CDR3 loop spans 15 amino acids. Trimming removed 2 bases from V and 9 bases from J, with 17 bases in between. DNA of the CDR3: TGTGCCAGCAGTTACGCACTCGGGAGCTACGGTGAGCAGTTCTTC. Translation gives CASSYALGSYGEQFF.

This clonotype was detected a few times. V is TRBV3-1 and J is TRBJ2-3; D is uncertain. Per the germline V gene, CDR1 is LGHDT and CDR2 is YNNKEL (reference sequence). Between the trimmed V and J ends, which lost 1 base and 4 bases, there was a span of 12 bases. This CDR3 region has 15 residues. The CDR3 sequence: CASSQGLGIADTQYF. The DNA for the CDR3 is TGTGCCAGCAGCCAAGGTTTGGGCATTGCAGATACGCAGTATTTT.

CDR3 coding DNA: TGTGCCAGCAGTTTATGGGAGGGGGGAACTAGCACAGATACGCAGTATTTT. Translation: CASSLWEGGTSTDTQYF. The chain combines TRBV28 with TRBJ2-3; D possibly uses TRBD1 or TRBD2 (6 bases each). This CDR3 has 17 residues. Germline CDR1 MDHEN, CDR2 SYDVKM. Trimming removed 0 bases from V and 0 bases from J, with 13 bases in between.

In this sample, this clonotype turned up a few times. The chain links TRBV20-1 to TRBJ2-5, with a weak D call TRBD2 (6 bases). Germline CDR1 DFQATT, CDR2 SNEGSKA (reference sequence). V was cut by 0 bases and J by 5 bases, with 16 bases left in between. The CDR3 has 15 amino acids. CDR3 in DNA: TGCAGTGCTAGAGATGGTTTTGGACTATACGAGACCCAGTACTTC. This sequence encodes CSARDGFGLYETQYF.

In this sample, this clonotype turned up many times. The chain uses TRBV2 and TRBJ1-1, with D perhaps TRBD1 (5 bases). CDR1 SNHLY and CDR2 FYNNEI come from the germline V gene. The CDR3 runs to 12 residues. V was shortened by 7 bases and J by 11 bases, with 17 bases between the two germline ends. This chain's CDR3 is CASTPGRGVAFF. The CDR3 nucleotides read TGTGCCAGCACCCCGGGACGTGGGGTGGCTTTCTTT. Full variable domain (outside the CDR3, taken from reference TRBV2 and TRBJ1-1): EPEVTQTPSHQVTQMGQEVILRCVPISNHLYFYWYRQILGQKVEFLVSFYNNEISEKSEIFDDQFSVERPDGSNFTLKIRSTKLEDSAMYFCASTPGRGVAFFGQGTRLTVV.

With regard to this clonotype: Compared with germline, one end of the junction differs, possibly owing to a read error. The rearrangement links TRBV18 to TRBJ1-1; D not certain. Germline V gives CDR1 KGHSH, CDR2 LQKENI. This CDR3 is 15 amino acids long. CDR3 protein: CASSPPARMNTAAFF. The DNA of the CDR3 is TGTGCCAGCTCCCCCCCCGCAAGGATGAACACTGCAGCTTTCTTT.

The chain employs TRBV12-3 or TRBV12-4 and TRBJ2-1; D may be TRBD2 (6 bases). V was clipped by 7 bases and J by 0 bases, with 13 bases between them. The CDR3 extends over 15 amino acids. CDR3 in amino acids: CASTSRGTSYNEQFF. Here the CDR3 DNA reads TGTGCCAGCACCTCCCGGGGGACCTCCTACAATGAGCAGTTCTTC.

This clonotype was counted a few times. The J gene is TRBJ2-5, the V gene TRBV7-9, with TRBD1 as a possible D gene (5 bases). Germline V gene sequence: CDR1 SEHNR, CDR2 FQNEAQ (reference sequence). The CDR3 contains 16 residues. The V end was cut by 2 bases, the J end by 0 bases, with 13 bases between. CDR3: CASSLRLTAHQETQYF. Written as DNA, the CDR3 is TGTGCCAGCAGCTTACGACTGACAGCTCACCAAGAGACCCAGTACTTC.